The 12 T cell receptor beta chains in this list originate from one sample, sequenced in a study of blood T cell repertoires in COVID-19. The assay was immunoSEQ multiplex PCR, and TCRdb's table has in-frame clones only and misses some. The sample carries approximately 140,000 clones, 80% to 90% recorded once. What was sequenced was peripheral blood. These receptors were taken from a woman aged 60 to 75 with COVID-19, enrolled during active disease.

The rearrangement joins TRBV12-3 or TRBV12-4 to TRBJ1-3, with a possible D match to TRBD1 (5 bases). The CDR3 consists of 13 residues. V gave up 10 bases and J gave up 7 bases, with 17 bases separating them. The CDR3 here is CATATGGRNTIYF. In DNA, the CDR3 is TGTGCCACGGCCACCGGGGGTAGGAACACCATATATTTT.

This clone was observed a handful of times. Its ends do not fully match the called genes, so a read error is possible. V usage is TRBV7-2 and J usage is TRBJ1-2; TRBD1 is a possible D gene (6 bases). Germline V CDR1 and CDR2: SGHTA, FQGNSA. The CDR3 extends over 12 amino acids. The CDR3 is CASSLDLGHPSF. The CDR3 nucleotides are TGTGCCAGCAGCTTAGATCTGGGACATCCTTCCTTC.

This clone was observed a handful of times. V and J are TRBV6-5 and TRBJ1-1, with 7 bases that match TRBD1. CDR1 is MNHEY, CDR2 SVGAGI, per germline. The V segment lost 7 bases and the J segment 12 bases; nucleotides outside the gene matches: 8. This CDR3 has 11 amino acids. In DNA, the CDR3 is TGTGCCAGCATTAACAGGGGTGTCTCTTTCTTT. It yields the protein CASINRGVSFF.

This chain links TRBV7-6 with TRBJ2-7; TRBD2 matches at 7 bases. This CDR3 is 15 amino acids long. Germline-derived CDR1 and CDR2 are SGHVS and FNYEAQ. Trimming took 0 bases from V and 5 from J; bases not matched to a gene: 7. Here the CDR3 reads CASSLAWEGTNEQYF. The CDR3 coding sequence is TGTGCCAGCAGCTTAGCTTGGGAGGGAACCAACGAGCAGTACTTC.

This chain connects TRBV2 to TRBJ1-4; perhaps TRBD1 as D (5 bases). Germline assignment: CDR1 SNHLY and CDR2 FYNNEI. The CDR3 consists of 15 residues. The V gene lost 5 bases and the J gene lost 6 bases, with 16 bases spanning the gap. The CDR3 region is CASSTDRLGDEKLFF. The CDR3 DNA is TGTGCCAGCAGTACTGACAGACTTGGTGATGAAAAACTGTTTTTT.

There are a few counts of this clone. The gene calls are TRBV19 and TRBJ1-2, with D perhaps matching TRBD1 (6 bases). Per the germline V gene, CDR1 is LNHDA and CDR2 is SQIVND (reference sequence). CDR3 size: 13 residues. V shed 7 bases and J shed 2 bases, with 11 bases lying between them. CDR3 sequence (DNA): TGTGCCAGTACCCTGGACAGAAACTATGGCTACACCTTC. Amino acids: CASTLDRNYGYTF.

The chain links TRBV7-8 to TRBJ2-1; D uncertain. CDR1 is SGHVS and CDR2 is FQNEAQ in the germline V gene. This CDR3 has 13 amino acids. V lost 5 bases to trimming and J lost 2 bases, with 7 bases between them. The CDR3 loop is CASSILTYNEQFF. The CDR3 nucleotides read TGTGCCAGCAGCATACTGACCTACAATGAGCAGTTCTTC.

This chain uses TRBV19 with TRBJ1-5, with a weak D call TRBD1 (6 bases). CDR1 is LNHDA, CDR2 SQIVND, per germline (reference sequence). V dropped 6 bases and J dropped 6 bases, with 24 bases sitting between them. The CDR3 contains 17 residues. CDR3 in DNA: TGTGCCAGTAGCGGGATTTCATTGGGGGCTCGGGTTCAGCCCCAGCATTTT. It is translated as CASSGISLGARVQPQHF.

This clone was seen just once. V and J are TRBV7-3 and TRBJ2-7, with 8 bases aligning to TRBD1. V was clipped by 5 bases and J by 2 bases; unmatched bases: 5. The CDR3 contains 14 residues. Looked up from germline, CDR1 is SGHTA and CDR2 is FQGTGA. The CDR3 loop is CASSPGQGTYEQYF. CDR3 sequence (DNA): TGTGCCAGCAGCCCCGGACAGGGTACCTACGAGCAGTACTTC.

V and J are TRBV6-6 and TRBJ2-1, with 9 bases aligning to TRBD1. The CDR3 covers 14 residues. Germline CDR1 is MNHNY and CDR2 is SVGAGI (reference sequence). The V and J ends lost 2 bases and 6 bases, in that order; junction bases with no gene match: 2. The CDR3 sequence is CASSYRDRANEQFF. The CDR3 DNA follows: TGTGCCAGCAGTTACAGGGACAGGGCCAATGAGCAGTTCTTC.

The chain recombines TRBV9 with TRBJ2-5, with D possibly TRBD2 on 7 matching bases. V was pared by 0 bases and J by 6 bases, with 15 bases between. The CDR3 consists of 15 residues. From germline, CDR1 is SGDLS and CDR2 YYNGEE. The chain's CDR3 is CASSVASGGAKTQYF. The CDR3 DNA sequence: TGTGCCAGCAGCGTAGCGTCGGGGGGCGCAAAGACCCAGTACTTC.

CDR3 protein: CASSQPLSGPKNIQYF. Here the CDR3 DNA reads TGCGCCAGCAGCCAACCGCTTAGCGGTCCCAAAAACATTCAGTACTTC. The chain uses TRBV4-1 and TRBJ2-4, with D perhaps matching TRBD2 (6 bases). Germline CDR1 MGHRA, CDR2 YSYEKL. The V gene lost 2 bases and the J gene lost 2 bases, with 13 bases spanning the gap. The CDR3 sequence is 16 residues long.